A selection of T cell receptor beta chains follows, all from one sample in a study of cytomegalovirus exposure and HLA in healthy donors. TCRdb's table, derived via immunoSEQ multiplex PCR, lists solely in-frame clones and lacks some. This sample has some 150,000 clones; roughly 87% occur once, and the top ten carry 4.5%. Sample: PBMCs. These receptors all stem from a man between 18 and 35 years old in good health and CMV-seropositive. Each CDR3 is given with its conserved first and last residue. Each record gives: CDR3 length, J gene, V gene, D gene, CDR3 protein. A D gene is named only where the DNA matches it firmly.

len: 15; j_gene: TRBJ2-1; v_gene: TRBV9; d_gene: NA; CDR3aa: CASSVGQLPYNEQFF
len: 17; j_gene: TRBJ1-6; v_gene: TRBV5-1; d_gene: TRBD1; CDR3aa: CASSESPGQGANSPLHF
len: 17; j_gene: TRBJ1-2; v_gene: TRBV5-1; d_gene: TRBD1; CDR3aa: CASSPGQGAFRGYGYTF
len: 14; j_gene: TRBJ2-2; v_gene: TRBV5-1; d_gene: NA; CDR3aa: CASSLADSPGELFF
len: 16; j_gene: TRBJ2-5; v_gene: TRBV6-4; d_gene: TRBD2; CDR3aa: CASSETSGGASETQYF
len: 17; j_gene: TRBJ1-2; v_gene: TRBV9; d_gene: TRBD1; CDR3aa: CASSTGAGYRGPYGYTF
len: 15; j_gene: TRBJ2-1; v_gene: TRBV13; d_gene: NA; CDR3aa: CASSLTGGIYNEQFF
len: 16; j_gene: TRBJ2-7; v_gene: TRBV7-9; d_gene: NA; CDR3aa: CASSLGGGSRGHEQYF
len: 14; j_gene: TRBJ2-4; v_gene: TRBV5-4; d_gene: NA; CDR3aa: CASSLSLGITHQYF
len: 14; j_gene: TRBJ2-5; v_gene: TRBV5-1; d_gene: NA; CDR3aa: CASSPGGNGETQYF